This T cell receptor beta chain was found in a study of T cells in Graves' hyperthyroidism and ophthalmopathy. Study-wide background: Peripheral blood samples were taken at initial diagnosis, prior to any treatment. Overall study findings and caveats: The blood repertoire included most of the expanded thyroid clonotypes above 0.001.

This clonotype was seen many times. Its antigen is currently unknown. Exclusion followed for patients with uncontrolled infection, other autoimmune disease, pregnancy or lactation. Clinical symptoms, serum thyroxine, TRAb, thyroid ultrasound and orbital computed tomography informed diagnoses. Amplification of TCR beta CDR3 regions used RNA as the template. HTBI primers drove first-round RT-PCR of the TCR CDR3. TCRdb recomputed calls from the multiplex PCR reads with MiXCR, one row per CDR3 protein. The data contain 300,000 to 350,000 distinct CDR3 sequences, under 25% of them singletons. The germline gives CDR1 LNHDA, CDR2 SQIVND (reference sequence). The CDR3 extends over 14 amino acids. V was trimmed by 7 bases and J by 4 bases, leaving 16 bases between them.

Sequencing was performed on blood. The gene calls are TRBV19 and TRBJ1-1, with D possibly being TRBD1 (6 bases). The sequence was obtained from a woman between 50 and 59 years old with Graves' hyperthyroidism. The CDR3 DNA reads as TGTGCCAGTAAACGGAACAGGGAGGGCACTGAAGCTTTCTTT. Translated: CASKRNREGTEAFF.